Sequencing of this T cell receptor beta chain was carried out in a study of T cells in Graves' hyperthyroidism and ophthalmopathy. RNA transcripts yielded amplified TCR beta CDR3 regions. First-round RT-PCR of the TCR CDR3 relied on the HTBI primer set. TCRdb reprocessed the multiplex PCR reads with MiXCR, giving one entry per CDR3 protein. The profile shows about 350,000 distinct CDR3 sequences, about a sixth of them singletons. The CDR3 totals 13 residues. Per the germline V gene, CDR1 is MDHEN and CDR2 is SYDVKM. Patients having uncontrolled infection, another autoimmune disease, pregnancy or lactation were not included. This clonotype was counted many times.

The sequencing input was blood. This TCR derives from a woman in her twenties or thirties with Graves' hyperthyroidism that later progressed to Graves' ophthalmopathy. The chain couples TRBV28 to TRBJ1-6; tentative D call: TRBD1 (6 bases). The CDR3 sequence is CAWAQGLGSPLHF. CDR3 coding DNA: TGTGCTTGGGCCCAGGGGCTTGGTTCACCCCTCCACTTT. Together with reference TRBV28 and TRBJ1-6, the CDR3 gives the full variable domain: DVKVTQSSRYLVKRTGEKVFLECVQDMDHENMFWYRQDPGLGLRLIYFSYDVKMKEKGDIPEGYSVSREKKERFSLILESASTNQTSMYLCAWAQGLGSPLHFGNGTRLTVT.